Presented here are 15 T cell receptor beta chains from one specimen sequenced in a study of blood T cell repertoires in COVID-19. Libraries were prepared by immunoSEQ multiplex PCR; TCRdb keeps only in-frame clonotypes and omits some of them. The sample carries some 350,000 clones, approximately 90% recorded once. Sequenced sample: peripheral blood. The receptors originated from a woman between 18 and 29 years old who had recovered from COVID-19.

The chain's CDR3 is CATSDFGTGGTDTQYF. CDR3 DNA sequence: TGTGCCACCAGTGATTTTGGGACAGGGGGGACAGATACGCAGTATTTT. The chain combines TRBV24-1 with TRBJ2-3, with TRBD1 matching 11 bases. Germline-derived CDR1 and CDR2 are KGHDR and SFDVKD. The CDR3 extends over 16 amino acids. With V trimmed by 1 base and J by 3 bases, 2 bases remained unmatched.

V and J are TRBV5-1 and TRBJ1-4; a possible D gene is TRBD1 (5 bases). The CDR3 extends over 15 amino acids. Germline V gene sequence: CDR1 SGHRS, CDR2 YFSETQ. The V end lost 4 bases, the J end lost 0 bases, and 10 bases lay between the germline ends. The CDR3 loop reads CASSLGHSTNEKLFF. The CDR3 DNA follows: TGCGCCAGCAGCCTAGGACATTCAACTAATGAAAAACTGTTTTTT.

V gene TRBV6-2 or TRBV6-3 combines with J gene TRBJ2-1; 14 nucleotides line up with TRBD2. This CDR3 contains 20 residues. J lost 7 bases, V lost 0 bases, and 14 bases had no gene match. Per germline, CDR1 MNHEY and CDR2 SVGEGT. CDR3 amino acids: CASSYSIAGTSGRLGNEQFF. CDR3 in DNA: TGTGCCAGCAGTTACTCGATCGCGGGGACTAGCGGGAGATTGGGAAATGAGCAGTTCTTC.

The chain uses TRBV7-2 and TRBJ2-1, with 9 bases that match TRBD1. CDR1 and CDR2 from the germline V gene are SGHTA and FQGNSA. The CDR3 totals 13 residues. J was trimmed by 10 bases and V by 7 bases; bases with no gene match: 8. This CDR3 reads CASTQTGGREQFF. The CDR3 region has the DNA TGTGCCAGCACCCAAACAGGGGGCAGGGAGCAGTTCTTC.

This clone is a singleton in its sample. The CDR3 reads CASSFLDRLNTEAFF. As DNA, the CDR3 is TGTGCCAGCAGTTTCCTCGACAGACTGAACACTGAAGCTTTCTTT. The chain joins TRBV6-9 to TRBJ1-1, with D perhaps matching TRBD1 (5 bases). The germline V gene has CDR1 MNHGY and CDR2 SVAAGI. The CDR3 runs to 15 residues. The germline V and J ends were trimmed by 4 bases and 0 bases, with 12 bases remaining between them.

This clone was observed a single time. This chain joins TRBV5-1 and TRBJ2-2; D is perhaps TRBD2 (5 bases). Germline lookup yields CDR1 SGHRS and CDR2 YFSETQ. Trimming pared 0 bases from V and 4 bases from J, leaving 13 bases between. CDR3 length: 16 amino acids. The CDR3 region is CASSLERESPTGELFF. Written as DNA, the CDR3 is TGCGCCAGCAGCTTGGAGAGGGAGAGTCCCACCGGGGAGCTGTTTTTT.

This chain connects TRBV15 to TRBJ2-7; possibly TRBD1 for D (6 bases). CDR1 and CDR2 (germline): LNHNV, YYDKDF (reference sequence). V lost 1 base and J 3 bases, leaving 13 bases between the germline ends. The CDR3 consists of 15 residues. CDR3 sequence: CATSRGNSGDYEQYV. The CDR3 DNA sequence: TGTGCCACCAGCAGAGGAAATTCAGGGGACTACGAGCAGTACGTC.

The chain uses TRBV5-4 and TRBJ2-3; D gene unclear. The CDR3 extends over 13 amino acids. Per germline, CDR1 SGHNT and CDR2 YYREEE (reference sequence). Deletions cut 0 bases from V and 3 bases from J, with 5 bases between. CDR3 coding DNA: TGTGCCAGCAGCTTGGATCGGACAGATACGCAGTATTTT. Translation: CASSLDRTDTQYF.

This sequence joins TRBV7-2 and TRBJ2-2; 10 bases line up with TRBD2. From germline, CDR1 is SGHTA and CDR2 FQGNSA. This CDR3 has 14 amino acids. The J segment lost 9 bases and the V segment lost 5 bases, leaving 6 bases of the junction unmatched. The CDR3 spells CASSLGLAARELFF. In DNA, the CDR3 is TGTGCCAGCAGCCTCGGACTAGCGGCTCGGGAGCTGTTTTTT.

The J gene is TRBJ2-1, the V gene TRBV5-8; D is uncertain. Germline V gives CDR1 SGHTS, CDR2 YDEGEE. The CDR3 is made up of 11 amino acids. Trimming pared 5 bases from V and 10 bases from J, leaving 10 bases between. The CDR3 spells CASSSHGEQFF. The CDR3 coding sequence is TGTGCCAGCAGTTCTCACGGGGAGCAGTTCTTC.

Written as DNA, the CDR3 is TGTGCCAGTCGCTCGACTAGCGGGAGTGAGACCCAGTACTTC. Its translation: CASRSTSGSETQYF. The V and J genes are TRBV19 and TRBJ2-5; TRBD2 aligns across 12 bases. The CDR3 is 14 residues long. V shed 8 bases and J 5 bases; nucleotides not matched to a gene: 6. In germline, CDR1 is LNHDA, CDR2 SQIVND (reference sequence).

The chain is built from TRBV18 and TRBJ1-6, with D unclear. The CDR3 is 15 residues long. Deletions cut 3 bases from V and 4 bases from J, with 10 bases between. CDR1 is KGHSH, CDR2 LQKENI, per germline. CDR3: CASSPDSAYNSPLHF. CDR3 DNA: TGTGCCAGCTCACCTGATTCAGCGTATAATTCACCCCTCCACTTT.

V gene TRBV11-3 combines with J gene TRBJ2-1, with 9 bases matching TRBD2. Looked up from germline, CDR1 is SGHNT and CDR2 is YENEEA. V was pared by 5 bases and J by 2 bases, with 10 bases of the junction left unmatched. The CDR3 loop spans 17 amino acids. CDR3 nucleotides: TGTGCCAGCAGCCCTTTTCGACTAGCGGAGACCTACAATGAGCAGTTCTTC. Translation gives CASSPFRLAETYNEQFF.

Concerning this clone: Distinct nucleotide sequences in the sample also encode this CDR3. This rearrangement joins TRBV7-2 to TRBJ2-7, with TRBD2 identical over 7 bases. Germline-derived CDR1 and CDR2 are SGHTA and FQGNSA. V was pared by 2 bases and J by 0 bases, with 4 bases of the junction left unmatched. The CDR3 runs to 15 residues. CDR3 DNA: TGTGCCAGCAGCTTATCCGGCGGGAGCTCCTACGAGCAGTACGTC. Amino acid sequence: CASSLSGGSSYEQYV.

V and J are TRBV10-1 and TRBJ2-1, with D possibly being TRBD1 (8 bases). Germline CDR1 is WNHNN and CDR2 is SYGVQD (reference sequence). Deletions cut 8 bases from V and 10 bases from J, with 18 bases between. CDR3 length equals 13 residues. This chain's CDR3 is CASGSQGGNEQFF. The CDR3 DNA reads TGCGCCAGCGGATCACAGGGGGGGAACGAGCAGTTCTTC.